This T cell receptor beta chain was sequenced for a study of blood T cells in healthy people across ages. Overall study context: The template switching approach captured approximately one barcoded beta molecule for every two T cells.

V was shortened by 4 bases and J by 5 bases, with 18 bases between the two germline ends. CDR1 and CDR2 from the germline V gene are SQVTM and ANQGSEA. The CDR3 extends over 14 amino acids. Study-wide points: PBMC samples, being unsorted, prevented any conclusive comparison of naive and antigen-experienced cells. Significant beta diversity loss was already apparent by age 40, declining roughly linearly.

This clonotype appeared many times. Its matching antigen is unknown. Through a sample-barcoded 5' primer and a J-beta primer mix, a second PCR was run for roughly 6 to 11 cycles. Via MiXCR, TCRdb re-called the 5' RACE reads, giving one row per CDR3 protein. The data show 1.5 million to 2 million distinct CDR3 sequences, about 35% seen once. This TCR derives from a woman in her 30s in good health. J is TRBJ2-7 and V is TRBV29-1; perhaps TRBD2 as D (5 bases). The sequencing input was blood. CDR3 coding DNA: TGCAGCGTTGTTATTATGAGGGAACTCCACGAGCAGTACTTC. Its protein is CSVVIMRELHEQYF.